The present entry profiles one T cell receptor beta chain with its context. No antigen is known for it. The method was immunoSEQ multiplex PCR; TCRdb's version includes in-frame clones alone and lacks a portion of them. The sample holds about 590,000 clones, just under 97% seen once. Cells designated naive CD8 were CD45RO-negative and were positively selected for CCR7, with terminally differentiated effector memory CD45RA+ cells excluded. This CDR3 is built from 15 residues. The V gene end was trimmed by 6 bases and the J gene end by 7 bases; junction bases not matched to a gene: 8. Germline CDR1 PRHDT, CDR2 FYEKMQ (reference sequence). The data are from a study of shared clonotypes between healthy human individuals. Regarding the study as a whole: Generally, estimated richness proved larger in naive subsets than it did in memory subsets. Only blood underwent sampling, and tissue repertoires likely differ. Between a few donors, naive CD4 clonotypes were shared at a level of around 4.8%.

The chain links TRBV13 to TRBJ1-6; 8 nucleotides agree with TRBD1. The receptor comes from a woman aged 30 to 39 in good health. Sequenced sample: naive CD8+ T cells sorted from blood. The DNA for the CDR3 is TGTGCCAGCAGACCTCAGGGGGCGGGAAATTCACCCCTCCACTTT. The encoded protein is CASRPQGAGNSPLHF.